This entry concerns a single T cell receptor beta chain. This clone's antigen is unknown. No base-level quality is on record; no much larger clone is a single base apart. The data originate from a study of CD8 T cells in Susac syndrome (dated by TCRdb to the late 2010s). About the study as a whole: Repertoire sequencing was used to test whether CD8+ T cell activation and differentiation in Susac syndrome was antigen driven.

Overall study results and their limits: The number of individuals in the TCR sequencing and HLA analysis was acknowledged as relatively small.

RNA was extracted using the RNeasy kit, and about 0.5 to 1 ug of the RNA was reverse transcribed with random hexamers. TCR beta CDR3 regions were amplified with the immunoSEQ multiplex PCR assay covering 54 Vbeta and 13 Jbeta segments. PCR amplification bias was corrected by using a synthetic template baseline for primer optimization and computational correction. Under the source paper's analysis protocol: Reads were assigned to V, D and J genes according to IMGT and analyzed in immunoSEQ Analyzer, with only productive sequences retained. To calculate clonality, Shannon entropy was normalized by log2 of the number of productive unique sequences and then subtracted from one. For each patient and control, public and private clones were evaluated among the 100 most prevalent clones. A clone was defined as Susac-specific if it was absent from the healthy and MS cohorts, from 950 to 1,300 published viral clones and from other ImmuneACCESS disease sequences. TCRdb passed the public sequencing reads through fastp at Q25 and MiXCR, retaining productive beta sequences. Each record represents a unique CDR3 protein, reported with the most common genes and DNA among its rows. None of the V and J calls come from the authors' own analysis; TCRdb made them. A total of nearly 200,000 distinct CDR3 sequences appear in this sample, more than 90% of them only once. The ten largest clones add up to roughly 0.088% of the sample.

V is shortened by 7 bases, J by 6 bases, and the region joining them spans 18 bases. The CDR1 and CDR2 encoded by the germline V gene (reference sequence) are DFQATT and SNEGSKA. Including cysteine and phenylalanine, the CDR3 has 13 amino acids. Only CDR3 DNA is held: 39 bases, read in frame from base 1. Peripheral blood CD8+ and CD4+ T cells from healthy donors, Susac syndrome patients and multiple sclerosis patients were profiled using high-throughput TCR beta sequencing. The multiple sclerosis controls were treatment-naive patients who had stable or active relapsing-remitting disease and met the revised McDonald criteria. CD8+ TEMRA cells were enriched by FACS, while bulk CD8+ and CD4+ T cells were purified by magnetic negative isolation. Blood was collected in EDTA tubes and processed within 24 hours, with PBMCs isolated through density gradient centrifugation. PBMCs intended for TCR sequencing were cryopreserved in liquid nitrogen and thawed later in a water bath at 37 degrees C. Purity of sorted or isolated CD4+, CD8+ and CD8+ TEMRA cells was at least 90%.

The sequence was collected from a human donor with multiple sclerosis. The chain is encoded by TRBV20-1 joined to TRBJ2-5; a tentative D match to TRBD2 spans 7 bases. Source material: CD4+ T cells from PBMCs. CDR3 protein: CSVESRGAKTQYF. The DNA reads TGCAGTGTCGAAAGCCGGGGGGCGAAGACCCAGTACTTC.